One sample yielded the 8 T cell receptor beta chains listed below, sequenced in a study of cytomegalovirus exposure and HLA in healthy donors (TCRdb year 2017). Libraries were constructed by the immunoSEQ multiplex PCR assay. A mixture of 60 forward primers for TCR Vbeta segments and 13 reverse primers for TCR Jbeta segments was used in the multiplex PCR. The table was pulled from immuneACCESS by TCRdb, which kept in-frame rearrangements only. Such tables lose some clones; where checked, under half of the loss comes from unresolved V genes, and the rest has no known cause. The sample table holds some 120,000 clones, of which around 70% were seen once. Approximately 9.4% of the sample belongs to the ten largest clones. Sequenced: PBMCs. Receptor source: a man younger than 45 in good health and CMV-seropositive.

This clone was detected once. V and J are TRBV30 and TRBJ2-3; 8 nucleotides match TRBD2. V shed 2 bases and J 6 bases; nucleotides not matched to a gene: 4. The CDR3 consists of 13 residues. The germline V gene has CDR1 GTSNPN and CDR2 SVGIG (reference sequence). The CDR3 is CAWSFLAGDTQYF. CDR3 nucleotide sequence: TGTGCCTGGAGTTTCCTAGCGGGCGATACGCAGTATTTT.

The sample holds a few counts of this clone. The CDR3 coding sequence is TGCAGCGTTGGCAGGGTCAATGAGCAGTTCTTC. Translation: CSVGRVNEQFF. V and J are TRBV29-1 and TRBJ2-1; possible D gene TRBD1, 5 bases. Germline V gives CDR1 SQVTM, CDR2 ANQGSEA. V lost 4 bases to trimming and J lost 6 bases, with 7 bases between them. The CDR3 spans 11 residues.

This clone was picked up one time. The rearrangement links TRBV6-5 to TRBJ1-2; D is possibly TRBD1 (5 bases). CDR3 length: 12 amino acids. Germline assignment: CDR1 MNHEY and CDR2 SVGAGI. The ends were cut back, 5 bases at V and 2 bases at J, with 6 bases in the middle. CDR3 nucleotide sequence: TGTGCCAGCAGTCCAGGGAACTATGGCTACACCTTC. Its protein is CASSPGNYGYTF.

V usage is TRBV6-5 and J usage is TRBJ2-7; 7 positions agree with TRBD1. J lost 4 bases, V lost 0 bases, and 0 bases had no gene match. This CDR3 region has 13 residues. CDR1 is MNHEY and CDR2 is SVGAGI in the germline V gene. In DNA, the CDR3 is TGTGCCAGCAGTTACTCGACAGGGTACGAGCAGTACTTC. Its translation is CASSYSTGYEQYF.

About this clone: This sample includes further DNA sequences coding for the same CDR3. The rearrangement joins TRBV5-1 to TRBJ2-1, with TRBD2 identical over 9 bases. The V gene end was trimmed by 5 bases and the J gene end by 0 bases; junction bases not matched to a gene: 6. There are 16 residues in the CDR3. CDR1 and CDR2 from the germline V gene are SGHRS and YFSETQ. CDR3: CASRPLAGSSYNEQFF. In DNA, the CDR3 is TGCGCCAGCAGACCTCTAGCGGGGAGCTCCTACAATGAGCAGTTCTTC.

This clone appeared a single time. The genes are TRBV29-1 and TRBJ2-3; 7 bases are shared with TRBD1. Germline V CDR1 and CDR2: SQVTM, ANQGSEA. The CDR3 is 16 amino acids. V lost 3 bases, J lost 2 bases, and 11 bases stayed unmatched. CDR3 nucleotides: TGCAGCGTTGATGCTGACAGGGACCTTATCACAGATACGCAGTATTTT. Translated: CSVDADRDLITDTQYF.

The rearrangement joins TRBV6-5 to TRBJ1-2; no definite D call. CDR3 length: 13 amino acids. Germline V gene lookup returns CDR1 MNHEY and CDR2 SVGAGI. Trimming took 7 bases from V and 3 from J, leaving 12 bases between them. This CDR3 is CASTETRHYGYTF. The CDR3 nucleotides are TGTGCCAGCACCGAAACTCGTCACTATGGCTACACCTTC.

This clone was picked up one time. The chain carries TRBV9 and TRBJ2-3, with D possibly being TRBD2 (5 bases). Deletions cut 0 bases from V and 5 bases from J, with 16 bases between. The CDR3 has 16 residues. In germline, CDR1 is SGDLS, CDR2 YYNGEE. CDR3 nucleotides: TGTGCCAGCAGCGTAGGCACGGGGTTCGGGTTAGATACGCAGTATTTT. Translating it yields CASSVGTGFGLDTQYF.